This TCR beta chain was captured in a study of T cells after posttransplantation cyclophosphamide. Findings of the study overall: TRB clonality was highly associated with recipient CMV seropositivity and reactivation.

Many counts were recorded for this clone. No antigen is known for it. The table came from immunoSEQ multiplex PCR; TCRdb's copy has only in-frame clones and leaves some out. The specimen has about 25,000 clones, none found just once. This CDR3 has 15 amino acids. V lost 2 bases and J lost 6; bases outside the gene matches: 9. Germline assignment: CDR1 MNHEY and CDR2 SMNVEV (reference sequence). V gene TRBV27 combines with J gene TRBJ2-7; 8 bases map to TRBD1. Sequencing was performed on PBMCs. The TCR comes from a woman aged 50 to 60 in good health, CMV-negative, and a related stem cell transplant donor. The CDR3 DNA follows: TGTGCCAGCAGTTTAACTCCGGACAGGGTCGGCGAGCAGTACTTC. Its protein is CASSLTPDRVGEQYF.